Each of the 5 T cell receptor beta chains below was sequenced from the same sample in a study of T-cell reconstitution after alpha-beta-depleted transplantation in children. A TCRbeta library incorporating unique molecular identifiers was prepared. TCRdb reprocessed the PCR reads via MiXCR and lists one record per CDR3 protein. The sample yields some 490,000 distinct CDR3 sequences, about 12% seen once. Source: PBMCs from the stem cell graft donor, taken from the stem cell graft. These receptors were taken from a human donor who donated a stem cell graft to a child with combined immunodeficiency.

The rearrangement links TRBV27 to TRBJ2-5; D is uncertain. Deletions cut 3 bases from V and 5 bases from J, with 13 bases between. Germline loops: CDR1 MNHEY, CDR2 SMNVEV (reference sequence). The CDR3 has 14 amino acids. Here the CDR3 DNA reads TGTGCCAGCAGTTTCGTGGGCCGCCCTGAGACCCAGTACTTC. Residues: CASSFVGRPETQYF.

The V and J genes are TRBV3-1 and TRBJ2-5; TRBD2 might be the D (5 bases). Per the germline V gene, CDR1 is LGHDT and CDR2 is YNNKEL (reference sequence). Trimming cost V 7 bases and J 4 bases, with 16 bases left between them. The CDR3 has 14 residues. The CDR3 is CASTRGSEGETQYF. CDR3 DNA sequence: TGTGCCAGCACCCGGGGTAGCGAGGGAGAGACCCAGTACTTC.

This clonotype was seen a few times. The chain is built from TRBV14 and TRBJ2-1; 9 positions agree with TRBD1. Germline V gene data show CDR1 as SGHDN and CDR2 as FVKESK. The CDR3 extends over 15 amino acids. Trimming cost V 5 bases and J 2 bases; bases outside gene matches: 4. The chain's CDR3 is CASSWDRDPYNEQFF. For the CDR3, the DNA is TGTGCCAGCAGCTGGGACAGGGACCCCTACAATGAGCAGTTCTTC.

This clonotype was recorded at least ten times. The V gene is TRBV10-2, the J gene TRBJ2-3; the match to TRBD2 covers 8 bases. The CDR3 totals 15 residues. Germline loops: CDR1 WSHSY, CDR2 SAAADI. The ends lost 4 bases at V and 3 bases at J; junction bases unmatched: 6. Here the CDR3 reads CASSVNGGATDTQYF. The CDR3 region has the DNA TGCGCCAGCAGTGTGAACGGGGGGGCTACAGATACGCAGTATTTT.

This clonotype was observed at least ten times. The CDR3 is CSASNRASYEQYF. The CDR3, as DNA: TGCAGTGCTAGTAACAGGGCGTCCTACGAGCAGTACTTC. This chain connects TRBV20-1 to TRBJ2-7; D may be TRBD1 (6 bases). Germline CDR1 is DFQATT and CDR2 is SNEGSKA (reference sequence). The V and J ends lost 3 bases and 1 base respectively, with 10 bases between them. The CDR3 spans 13 residues.